One sample yielded the 20 T cell receptor beta chains listed below, sequenced in a study of blood T cell repertoires in COVID-19. Data came from immunoSEQ multiplex PCR; TCRdb stores just in-frame clones and leaves some out. The sample holds 110,000 to 150,000 clones, about 86% seen once. Sequencing was performed on peripheral blood. These receptors were taken from a human donor in a cohort sampled during active COVID-19.

This clone was recorded a few times. The chain recombines TRBV7-9 with TRBJ1-3; no definite D call. Trimming pared 4 bases from V and 4 bases from J, leaving 11 bases between. Germline values: CDR1 SEHNR, CDR2 FQNEAQ (reference sequence). The CDR3 consists of 14 residues. The CDR3 spells CASSSDTDGNTIYF. In DNA form, the CDR3 reads TGTGCCAGCAGCTCCGACACAGACGGAAACACCATATATTTT.

V is TRBV27 and J is TRBJ2-1, with 13 bases fitting TRBD2. After removal of 6 bases from V and 4 bases from J, the junction contained 3 bases not matched to a gene. This CDR3 contains 15 residues. CDR1 is MNHEY and CDR2 is SMNVEV in the germline V gene (reference sequence). The CDR3 region is CASSRLAGGYNEQFF. CDR3 sequence (DNA): TGTGCCAGCAGCCGACTAGCGGGGGGTTACAATGAGCAGTTCTTC.

This rearrangement joins TRBV10-1 to TRBJ2-3, with 10 nucleotides matching TRBD1. The V gene end was trimmed by 6 bases and the J gene end by 3 bases; junction bases not matched to a gene: 6. The CDR3 length is 15 residues. Germline-derived CDR1 and CDR2 are WNHNN and SYGVQD (reference sequence). The CDR3 DNA sequence: TGCGCCAGCAGCCAGGACAGGGGGGAGACAGATACGCAGTATTTT. Amino acid sequence: CASSQDRGETDTQYF.

V and J are TRBV24-1 and TRBJ2-1, with TRBD2 matching 11 bases. The CDR3 runs to 15 residues. Trimming cost V 5 bases and J 9 bases; bases outside gene matches: 8. Germline V CDR1 and CDR2: KGHDR, SFDVKD. The CDR3 DNA reads TGTGCCACCAGTGCGGTAGCGGGGGGGCAGGTTGAGCAGTTCTTC. It specifies CATSAVAGGQVEQFF.

This clone was seen once. The chain is built from TRBV19 and TRBJ1-2; D unresolved. The V and J ends lost 5 bases and 7 bases respectively, with 20 bases between them. The CDR3 is 15 residues long. Germline values: CDR1 LNHDA, CDR2 SQIVND (reference sequence). In DNA, the CDR3 is TGTGCCAGTAGTGTGGGCCCAGACCCCCCCGCTGGCTACACCTTC. Translated, it gives CASSVGPDPPAGYTF.

V usage is TRBV11-2 and J usage is TRBJ1-6; 8 positions agree with TRBD1. The germline CDR1 and CDR2 sequences are SGHAT and FQNNGV. The CDR3 totals 15 residues. The junction had 10 bases not matched to a gene; V was cut back by 5 bases and J by 10 bases. CDR3 residues: CASSPETGAYSPLHF. CDR3 nucleotides: TGTGCCAGCAGCCCAGAGACAGGGGCCTACTCACCCCTCCACTTT.

This CDR3 is CASSYEKGYTGELFF. As DNA, the CDR3 is TGTGCCAGCAGTTACGAGAAGGGGTACACCGGGGAGCTGTTTTTT. The chain couples TRBV6-5 to TRBJ2-2; D is perhaps TRBD1 (5 bases). CDR1 is MNHEY and CDR2 is SVGAGI in the germline V gene. With 2 bases removed from V and 3 bases from J, the gap between germline ends came to 10 bases. The CDR3 has 15 amino acids.

The J gene is TRBJ1-2, the V gene TRBV6-5; TRBD1 agrees at 7 bases. There are 13 residues in the CDR3. The junction had 10 bases not matched to a gene; V was cut back by 6 bases and J by 9 bases. Germline CDR1 is MNHEY and CDR2 is SVGAGI. This CDR3 is CASSQTGRSSYTF. The CDR3 region has the DNA TGTGCCAGCAGCCAGACAGGGAGGTCTAGCTACACCTTC.

The CDR3 sequence is CASSQSGTGDLPLHF. As DNA, the CDR3 is TGTGCCAGCAGCCAATCCGGGACAGGGGATCTACCCCTCCACTTT. The chain carries TRBV7-2 and TRBJ1-6; 10 bases map to TRBD1. This CDR3 is built from 15 residues. CDR1 is SGHTA and CDR2 is FQGNSA in the germline V gene. V shed 5 bases and J 12 bases; nucleotides not matched to a gene: 10.

The V and J genes are TRBV14 and TRBJ2-1; 8 bases are shared with TRBD2. The CDR3 is 20 amino acids. Trimming removed 3 bases from V and 6 bases from J; junction bases left unmatched: 22. Germline CDR1 is SGHDN and CDR2 is FVKESK. CDR3 amino acids: CASSQELGLAGGPHGNEQFF. The CDR3 DNA reads TGTGCCAGCAGCCAGGAATTGGGCCTAGCGGGTGGCCCACACGGCAATGAGCAGTTCTTC.

This sequence joins TRBV5-1 and TRBJ2-7; 8 bases line up with TRBD2. Per the germline V gene, CDR1 is SGHRS and CDR2 is YFSETQ. Losses at the gene ends were 7 bases for V and 6 bases for J; bases not matched to a gene: 9. The CDR3 contains 13 residues. The CDR3 sequence: CASAERGLSEQYF. The DNA for the CDR3 is TGCGCCAGCGCTGAGCGGGGGCTGAGCGAGCAGTACTTC.

The chain carries TRBV5-6 and TRBJ2-1, with 7 bases aligning to TRBD2. This CDR3 has 14 amino acids. Germline CDR1 SGHDT, CDR2 YYEEEE. V was clipped by 0 bases and J by 10 bases; unmatched bases: 7. CDR3 in DNA: TGTGCCAGCAGCTTGGGCGGGGGAATAGAGGAGCAGTTCTTC. As protein: CASSLGGGIEEQFF.

This clone was seen once. The J gene is TRBJ2-7, the V gene TRBV18, with 7 bases that match TRBD1. The CDR3 consists of 15 residues. The trim removed 1 base at V and 2 bases at J, leaving 5 bases unmatched. CDR1 KGHSH and CDR2 LQKENI come from the germline V gene. The DNA for the CDR3 is TGTGCCAGCTCACCACTTCGGGACAGCACCTACGAGCAGTACTTC. Protein: CASSPLRDSTYEQYF.

This clone came up a few times. This chain connects TRBV7-9 to TRBJ2-7, with 9 nucleotides matching TRBD1. CDR3 size: 15 residues. Per germline, CDR1 SEHNR and CDR2 FQNEAQ (reference sequence). Unmatched junction bases numbered 8, after V lost 5 bases and J lost 3 bases. The CDR3 sequence: CASSRPDRGIYEQYF. Here the CDR3 DNA reads TGTGCCAGCAGCCGACCGGACAGGGGAATCTACGAGCAGTACTTC.

This clone was counted a few times. The rearrangement uses TRBV7-3 and TRBJ1-5; TRBD1 might be the D (5 bases). Germline CDR1 reads SGHTA; CDR2 reads FQGTGA. The CDR3 covers 13 residues. The V end lost 4 bases, the J end lost 7 bases, and 11 bases lay between the germline ends. The CDR3 DNA sequence: TGTGCCAGCAGCTCTGGGGGAGGGCAGCCCCAGCATTTT. This codes for CASSSGGGQPQHF.

This sequence joins TRBV5-1 and TRBJ1-1, with a possible D match to TRBD1 (6 bases). Germline CDR1 and CDR2: SGHRS and YFSETQ. The germline V and J ends were trimmed by 2 bases and 4 bases, with 9 bases remaining between them. The CDR3 sequence is 13 residues long. The CDR3 DNA is TGCGCCAGCAGCTTAGGACAGAGCACTGAAGCTTTCTTT. It codes for CASSLGQSTEAFF.

The chain is built from TRBV12-3 or TRBV12-4 and TRBJ1-6; tentatively, D is TRBD1 (5 bases). V lost 7 bases, J lost 9 bases, and 13 bases lay in between. This CDR3 has 13 residues. CDR3 nucleotides: TGTGCCAGCACCCAGGGCCCGGCTTCACCCCTCCACTTT. As protein: CASTQGPASPLHF.

The chain carries TRBV3-1 (or the pseudogene TRBV3-2) and TRBJ2-7, with TRBD2 identical over 8 bases. CDR1 is LGHDT, CDR2 YNNKEL, per germline (reference sequence). The V segment lost 4 bases and the J segment 1 base; nucleotides outside the gene matches: 3. This CDR3 spans 14 amino acids. The CDR3 DNA reads TGTGCCAGCAGCCCGGGACTAGTTTCCTACGAGCAGTACTTC. It encodes CASSPGLVSYEQYF.

The CDR3 spells CATREQGNTEAFF. The CDR3 DNA reads as TGTGCCACCCGGGAACAGGGGAACACTGAAGCTTTCTTT. This rearrangement joins TRBV6-4 to TRBJ1-1; D perhaps matches TRBD1 (6 bases). This CDR3 region has 13 residues. Trimming took off 10 bases at V and 1 base at J, with 13 bases between the two ends. Germline loops: CDR1 MRHNA, CDR2 SNTAGT.

V is TRBV24-1 and J is TRBJ1-5; 7 nucleotides align to TRBD1. Germline assignment: CDR1 KGHDR and CDR2 SFDVKD. J gave up 1 base and V 0 bases, and 2 bases lay outside the gene matches. CDR3 length: 16 amino acids. CDR3 DNA sequence: TGTGCCACCAGTGATTTGAAGGGGGCCAGCAATCAGCCCCAGCATTTT. Translating gives CATSDLKGASNQPQHF.